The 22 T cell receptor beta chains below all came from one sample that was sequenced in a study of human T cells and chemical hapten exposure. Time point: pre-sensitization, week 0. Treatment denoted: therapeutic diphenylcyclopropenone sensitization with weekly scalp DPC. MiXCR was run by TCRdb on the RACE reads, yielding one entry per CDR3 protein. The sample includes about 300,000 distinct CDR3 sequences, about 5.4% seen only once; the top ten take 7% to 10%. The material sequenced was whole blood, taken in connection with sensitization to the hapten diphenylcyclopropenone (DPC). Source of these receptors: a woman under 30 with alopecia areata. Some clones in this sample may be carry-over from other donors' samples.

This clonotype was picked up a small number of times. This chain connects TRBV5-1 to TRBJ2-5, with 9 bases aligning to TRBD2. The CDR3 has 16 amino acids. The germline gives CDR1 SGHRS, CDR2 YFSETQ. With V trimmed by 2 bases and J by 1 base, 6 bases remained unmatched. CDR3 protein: CASSLRSGGFQETQYF. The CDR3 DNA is TGCGCCAGCAGCTTAAGAAGCGGGGGGTTCCAAGAGACCCAGTACTTC.

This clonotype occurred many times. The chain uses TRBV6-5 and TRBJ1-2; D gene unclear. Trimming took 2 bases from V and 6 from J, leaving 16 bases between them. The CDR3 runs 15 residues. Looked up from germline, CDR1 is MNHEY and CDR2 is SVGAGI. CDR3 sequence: CASSYRGAFPNGYTF. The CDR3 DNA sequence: TGTGCCAGCAGTTACCGGGGAGCCTTCCCCAATGGCTACACCTTC.

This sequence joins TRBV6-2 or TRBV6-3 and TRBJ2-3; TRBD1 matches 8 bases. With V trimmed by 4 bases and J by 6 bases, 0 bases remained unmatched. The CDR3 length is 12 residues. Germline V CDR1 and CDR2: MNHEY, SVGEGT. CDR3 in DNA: TGTGCCAGCAGTTGGACAGGGGATACGCAGTATTTT. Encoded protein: CASSWTGDTQYF.

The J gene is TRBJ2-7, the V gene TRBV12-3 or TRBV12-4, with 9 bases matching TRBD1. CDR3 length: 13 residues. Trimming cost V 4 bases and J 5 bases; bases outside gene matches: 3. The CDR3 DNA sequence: TGTGCCAGCAGTTGGACAGGGGAGAACGAGCAGTACTTC. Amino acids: CASSWTGENEQYF.

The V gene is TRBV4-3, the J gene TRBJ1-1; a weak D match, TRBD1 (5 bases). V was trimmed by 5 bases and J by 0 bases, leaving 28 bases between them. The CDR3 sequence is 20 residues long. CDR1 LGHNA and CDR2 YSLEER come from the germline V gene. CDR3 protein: CASSEEGRGGDFLLNTEAFF. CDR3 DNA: TGCGCCAGCAGCGAGGAGGGACGGGGAGGGGATTTTCTACTGAACACTGAAGCTTTCTTT.

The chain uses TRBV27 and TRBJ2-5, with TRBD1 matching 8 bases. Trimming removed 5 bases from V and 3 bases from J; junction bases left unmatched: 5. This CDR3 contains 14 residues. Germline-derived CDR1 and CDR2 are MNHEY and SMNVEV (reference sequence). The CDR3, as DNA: TGTGCCAGCAGTCCCGAGACAGGGGAAGAGACCCAGTACTTC. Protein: CASSPETGEETQYF.

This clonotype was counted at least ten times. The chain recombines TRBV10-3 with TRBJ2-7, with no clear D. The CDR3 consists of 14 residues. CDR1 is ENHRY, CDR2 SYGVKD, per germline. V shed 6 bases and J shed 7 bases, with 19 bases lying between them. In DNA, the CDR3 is TGTGCCATCAGGTACAGCGCGCAGGTGGGGGAGCAGTACTTC. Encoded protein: CAIRYSAQVGEQYF.

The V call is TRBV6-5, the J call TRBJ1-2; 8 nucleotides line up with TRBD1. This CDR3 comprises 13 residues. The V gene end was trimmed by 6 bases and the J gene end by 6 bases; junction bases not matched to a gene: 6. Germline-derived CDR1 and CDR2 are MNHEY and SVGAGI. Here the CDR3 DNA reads TGTGCCAGCAGACGGACAGGGAGGGATGGCTACACCTTC. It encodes CASRRTGRDGYTF.

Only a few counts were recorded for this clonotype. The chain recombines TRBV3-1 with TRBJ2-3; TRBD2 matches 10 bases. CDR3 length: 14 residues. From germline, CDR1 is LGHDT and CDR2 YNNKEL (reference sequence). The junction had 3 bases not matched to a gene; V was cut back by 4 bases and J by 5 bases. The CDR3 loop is CASSRTSGGDTQYF. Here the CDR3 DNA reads TGTGCCAGCAGCCGGACTAGCGGAGGAGATACGCAGTATTTT.

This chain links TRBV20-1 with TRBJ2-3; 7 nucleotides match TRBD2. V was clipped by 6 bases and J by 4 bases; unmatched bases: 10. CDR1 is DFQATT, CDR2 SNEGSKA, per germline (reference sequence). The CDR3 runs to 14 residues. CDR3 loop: CSAPAWGGSDTQYF. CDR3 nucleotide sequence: TGCAGTGCGCCAGCCTGGGGGGGGTCAGATACGCAGTATTTT.

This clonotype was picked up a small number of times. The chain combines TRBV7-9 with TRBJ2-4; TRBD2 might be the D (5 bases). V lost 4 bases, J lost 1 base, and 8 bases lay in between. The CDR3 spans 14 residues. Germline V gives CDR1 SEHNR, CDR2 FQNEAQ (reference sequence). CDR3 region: CASSSPGAKNIQYF. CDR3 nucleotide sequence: TGTGCCAGCAGCTCACCGGGGGCCAAAAACATTCAGTACTTC.

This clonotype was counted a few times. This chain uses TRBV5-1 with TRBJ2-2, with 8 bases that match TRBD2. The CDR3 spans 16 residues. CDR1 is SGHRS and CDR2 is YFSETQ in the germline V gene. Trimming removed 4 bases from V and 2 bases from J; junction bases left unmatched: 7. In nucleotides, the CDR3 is TGCGCCAGCAGCCCCCGGACTAGCCCTAACACCGGGGAGCTGTTTTTT. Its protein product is CASSPRTSPNTGELFF.

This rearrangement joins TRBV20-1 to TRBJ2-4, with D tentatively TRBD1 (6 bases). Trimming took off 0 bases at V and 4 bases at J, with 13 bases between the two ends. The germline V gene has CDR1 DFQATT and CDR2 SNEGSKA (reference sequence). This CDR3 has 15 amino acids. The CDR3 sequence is CSAREGVQGKNIQYF. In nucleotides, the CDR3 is TGCAGTGCTAGAGAAGGGGTACAGGGAAAAAACATTCAGTACTTC.

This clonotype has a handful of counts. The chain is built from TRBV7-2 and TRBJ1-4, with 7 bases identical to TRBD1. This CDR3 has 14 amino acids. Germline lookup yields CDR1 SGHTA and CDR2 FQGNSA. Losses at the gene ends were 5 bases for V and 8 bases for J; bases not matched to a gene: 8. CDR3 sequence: CASSVVGGAEKLFF. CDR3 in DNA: TGTGCCAGCAGCGTGGTAGGGGGCGCGGAAAAACTGTTTTTT.

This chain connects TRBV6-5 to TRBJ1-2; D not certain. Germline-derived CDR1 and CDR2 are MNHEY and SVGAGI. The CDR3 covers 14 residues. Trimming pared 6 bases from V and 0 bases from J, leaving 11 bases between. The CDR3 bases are TGTGCCAGCAGGTCACAGAAAGCTAACTATGGCTACACCTTC. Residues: CASRSQKANYGYTF.

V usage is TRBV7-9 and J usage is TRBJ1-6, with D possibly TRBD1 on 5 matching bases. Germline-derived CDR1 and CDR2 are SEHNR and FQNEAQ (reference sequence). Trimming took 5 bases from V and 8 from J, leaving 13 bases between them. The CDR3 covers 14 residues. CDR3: CASSHPDRDSPLHF. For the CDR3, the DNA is TGTGCCAGCAGCCACCCCGACAGAGATTCACCCCTCCACTTT. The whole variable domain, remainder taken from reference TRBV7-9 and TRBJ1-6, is DTGVSQNPRHKITKRGQNVTFRCDPISEHNRLYWYRQTLGQGPEFLTYFQNEAQLEKSRLLSDRFSAERPKGSFSTLEIQRTEQGDSAMYLCASSHPDRDSPLHFGNGTRLTVT.

CDR3 DNA: TGTGCCAGCAGCTTAATAACAGGGGATTCACCCCTCCACTTT. Its protein product is CASSLITGDSPLHF. This chain uses TRBV7-9 with TRBJ1-6; 7 nucleotides match TRBD1. The trim removed 2 bases at V and 8 bases at J, leaving 3 bases unmatched. The CDR3 is 14 amino acids. Looked up from germline, CDR1 is SEHNR and CDR2 is FQNEAQ (reference sequence). The whole variable domain, filled in from reference TRBV7-9 and TRBJ1-6, reads DTGVSQNPRHKITKRGQNVTFRCDPISEHNRLYWYRQTLGQGPEFLTYFQNEAQLEKSRLLSDRFSAERPKGSFSTLEIQRTEQGDSAMYLCASSLITGDSPLHFGNGTRLTVT.

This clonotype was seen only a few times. CDR3 nucleotides: TGTGCCAGCAGCTTAGATGTGGGCGGTGAGCAGTTCTTC. It codes for CASSLDVGGEQFF. The rearrangement uses TRBV7-2 and TRBJ2-1; no definite D call. CDR3 size: 13 residues. Trimming removed 1 base from V and 9 bases from J, with 10 bases in between. CDR1 SGHTA and CDR2 FQGNSA come from the germline V gene.

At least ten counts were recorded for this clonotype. For the CDR3, the DNA is TGTGCCAGCAGCCAAGAATCGGGACGGGTGAATGAAAAACTGTTTTTT. It encodes CASSQESGRVNEKLFF. V is TRBV4-2 and J is TRBJ1-4, with D possibly being TRBD1 (5 bases). The CDR3 is 16 amino acids. Per the germline V gene, CDR1 is LGHNA and CDR2 is YNFKEQ. V lost 0 bases, J lost 5 bases, and 13 bases lay in between.

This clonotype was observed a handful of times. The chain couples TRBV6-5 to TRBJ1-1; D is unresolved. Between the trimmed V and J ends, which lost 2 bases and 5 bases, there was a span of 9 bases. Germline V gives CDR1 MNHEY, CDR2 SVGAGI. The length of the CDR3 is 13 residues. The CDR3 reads CASSYKGGTEAFF. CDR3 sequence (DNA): TGTGCCAGCAGTTACAAAGGAGGAACTGAAGCTTTCTTT.

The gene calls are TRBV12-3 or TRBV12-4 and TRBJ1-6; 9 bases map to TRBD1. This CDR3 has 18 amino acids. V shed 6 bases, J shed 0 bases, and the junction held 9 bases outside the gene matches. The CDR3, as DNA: TGTGCCAGCAGGGGAGGACAGGGGACTTTCTCCTATAATTCACCCCTCCACTTT. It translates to CASRGGQGTFSYNSPLHF.

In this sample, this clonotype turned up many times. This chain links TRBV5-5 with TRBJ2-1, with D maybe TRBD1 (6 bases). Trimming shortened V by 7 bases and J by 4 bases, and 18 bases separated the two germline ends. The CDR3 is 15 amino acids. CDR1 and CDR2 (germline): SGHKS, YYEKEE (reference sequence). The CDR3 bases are TGTGCCAGCTACGTATTAGGGGGTACGTACAATGAGCAGTTCTTC. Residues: CASYVLGGTYNEQFF.